This record covers a single T cell receptor (beta chain). V gave up 5 bases and J gave up 2 bases; unmatched junction bases: 3. There are 13 residues in the CDR3. The germline V gene encodes CDR1 MNHNY and CDR2 SVGAGI (reference sequence). This specimen comes from a study of cytomegalovirus exposure and HLA in healthy donors. The protocol was immunoSEQ multiplex PCR, while the TCRdb copy is restricted to in-frame clones and leaves out a portion. This repertoire shows about 260,000 clones, 90% found once; its top ten account for around 3.1%. The sample taken for sequencing was PBMCs. The TCR sequence derives from a woman younger than 45 in good health and CMV-seronegative. The chain combines TRBV6-6 with TRBJ2-7, with 7 bases matching TRBD1. CDR3 bases: TGTGCCAGCAGTCGGACAGGTCCCTACGAGCAGTACTTC. It yields the protein CASSRTGPYEQYF.